This entry lists 21 T cell receptor beta chains sequenced from one sample in a study of cytotoxic CD8 clonotypes in ibrutinib-treated CLL. TCRdb's table, derived via immunoSEQ multiplex PCR, lists solely in-frame clones and lacks some. The sample consists of 150,000 to 200,000 clones, approximately 80% of them appearing once. This material consisted of PBMCs, taken after 12 months of ibrutinib treatment. These receptors were collected from a human donor with chronic lymphocytic leukemia.

This clone has just one count. V is TRBV4-2 and J is TRBJ1-2; D is ambiguous. The CDR3 spans 16 residues. Trimming left V 0 bases short and J 7 bases short, with 18 bases between. In germline, CDR1 is LGHNA, CDR2 YNFKEQ. The CDR3 sequence: CASSQEGARSLAGYTF. In nucleotides, the CDR3 is TGTGCCAGCAGCCAAGAAGGCGCGAGGTCTCTTGCTGGCTACACCTTC.

The chain recombines TRBV27 with TRBJ2-3, with D uncertain. Germline CDR1 is MNHEY and CDR2 is SMNVEV (reference sequence). Trimming removed 4 bases at V and 0 bases at J, with 14 bases between. There are 16 residues in the CDR3. The CDR3 sequence is CASSSLAAASTDTQYF. CDR3 sequence (DNA): TGTGCCAGCAGTTCCCTCGCCGCCGCTAGCACAGATACGCAGTATTTT.

The chain carries TRBV19 and TRBJ1-5; TRBD1 aligns across 11 bases. This CDR3 spans 17 amino acids. Unmatched junction bases numbered 7, after V lost 5 bases and J lost 1 base. CDR1 is LNHDA, CDR2 SQIVND, per germline (reference sequence). CDR3 DNA: TGTGCCAGTAGTTGGCGGACAGGGGGCAGAAGCAATCAGCCCCAGCATTTT. Amino acid sequence: CASSWRTGGRSNQPQHF.

The CDR3 region is CASSPRGLGGEQYF. CDR3 nucleotides: TGTGCCAGCTCACCACGGGGACTGGGTGGAGAGCAGTACTTC. J is TRBJ2-7 and V is TRBV18, with D maybe TRBD2 (6 bases). V was cut by 1 base and J by 7 bases, with 14 bases left in between. The CDR3 runs to 14 residues. Germline CDR1 and CDR2: KGHSH and LQKENI.

This chain connects TRBV4-3 to TRBJ2-3; 8 nucleotides line up with TRBD2. CDR1 is LGHNA, CDR2 YSLEER, per germline. V lost 2 bases, J lost 7 bases, and 5 bases stayed unmatched. The CDR3 length is 14 residues. The DNA of the CDR3 is TGCGCCAGCAGCCAATGGGGACTAGGCAATACGCAGTATTTT. Translation: CASSQWGLGNTQYF.

The chain has TRBV6-5 and TRBJ1-2; maybe TRBD1 (5 bases). Trimming took off 5 bases at V and 5 bases at J, with 12 bases between the two ends. The CDR3 has 13 residues. Germline V CDR1 and CDR2: MNHEY, SVGAGI. CDR3: CASSTPGTYGYTF. CDR3 nucleotides: TGTGCCAGCAGTACGCCAGGGACTTATGGCTACACCTTC.

The chain links TRBV18 to TRBJ2-5; D possibly corresponds to TRBD1 (5 bases). V was cut by 8 bases and J by 4 bases, with 17 bases left in between. Germline loops: CDR1 KGHSH, CDR2 LQKENI. The CDR3 is 14 amino acids. CDR3 nucleotides: TGTGCCAGCGTCGCGGTGGCAAGGGGAGAGACCCAGTACTTC. This encodes CASVAVARGETQYF.

V gene TRBV5-4 combines with J gene TRBJ2-1, with TRBD1 matching over 7 bases. This CDR3 is 15 amino acids long. J was trimmed by 3 bases and V by 7 bases; bases with no gene match: 10. Germline lookup yields CDR1 SGHNT and CDR2 YYREEE (reference sequence). The CDR3 region is CASRQGNNHYNEQFF. The CDR3 nucleotides read TGTGCCAGCCGACAGGGCAATAATCACTACAATGAGCAGTTCTTC. Using reference TRBV5-4 and TRBJ2-1 for the parts outside the CDR3, the full variable domain is ETGVTQSPTHLIKTRGQQVTLRCSSQSGHNTVSWYQQALGQGPQFIFQYYREEENGRGNFPPRFSGLQFPNYSSELNVNALELDDSALYLCASRQGNNHYNEQFFGPGTRLTVL.

The rearrangement joins TRBV5-1 to TRBJ2-2; 9 bases line up with TRBD1. The CDR3 totals 16 residues. Germline V CDR1 and CDR2: SGHRS, YFSETQ. V shed 0 bases and J 2 bases; nucleotides not matched to a gene: 2. CDR3 sequence reads: CASSLGDRANTGELFF. DNA for the CDR3: TGCGCCAGCAGCTTGGGGGACAGGGCAAACACCGGGGAGCTGTTTTTT.

The rearrangement links TRBV7-9 to TRBJ1-2, with D maybe TRBD1 (5 bases). Trimming stripped 3 bases from V and 7 bases from J, with 18 bases between. The CDR3 loop spans 15 amino acids. Germline-derived CDR1 and CDR2 are SEHNR and FQNEAQ (reference sequence). The CDR3 DNA reads TGTGCCAGCAGCTTTAGTTTCGAGCAGGGAGGTGGCTACACCTTC. This sequence encodes CASSFSFEQGGGYTF.

This chain links TRBV28 with TRBJ1-3; D possibly corresponds to TRBD1 (5 bases). This CDR3 spans 16 amino acids. The V gene lost 6 bases and the J gene lost 0 bases, with 15 bases spanning the gap. Germline CDR1 MDHEN, CDR2 SYDVKM. CDR3 sequence: CASREWGSGSGNTIYF. The CDR3 DNA reads TGTGCCAGCAGGGAATGGGGCAGCGGCTCTGGAAACACCATATATTTT.

The CDR3: CASRPGTGGSYEQYF. The CDR3 DNA is TGTGCCAGCAGGCCGGGGACAGGGGGCTCCTACGAGCAGTACTTC. V usage is TRBV6-5 and J usage is TRBJ2-7; 11 bases align to TRBD1. V dropped 6 bases and J dropped 0; count of bases not matched to a gene: 4. This CDR3 comprises 15 residues. In germline, CDR1 is MNHEY, CDR2 SVGAGI.

The chain has TRBV6-5 and TRBJ2-7; D is perhaps TRBD1 or TRBD2 (5 bases each). From germline, CDR1 is MNHEY and CDR2 SVGAGI. The CDR3 runs to 13 residues. V dropped 2 bases and J dropped 5 bases, with 10 bases sitting between them. In DNA, the CDR3 is TGTGCCAGCAGTTACGCACGGGGCCACGAGCAGTACTTC. This gives the protein CASSYARGHEQYF.

V is TRBV5-6 and J is TRBJ1-1; D is undetermined. Germline loops: CDR1 SGHDT, CDR2 YYEEEE. The CDR3 length is 11 residues. V lost 4 bases to trimming and J lost 5 bases, with 6 bases between them. The CDR3 nucleotides read TGTGCCAGCAGCCGACTGACTGAAGCTTTCTTT. It codes for CASSRLTEAFF.

This chain links TRBV7-9 with TRBJ1-1, with D uncertain. Germline values: CDR1 SEHNR, CDR2 FQNEAQ (reference sequence). The CDR3 has 13 amino acids. V was clipped by 5 bases and J by 5 bases, with 12 bases between them. The CDR3, as DNA: TGTGCCAGCAGCCGCCCTGGGCATACTGAAGCTTTCTTT. Amino acids: CASSRPGHTEAFF.

The chain employs TRBV6-5 and TRBJ2-3; D may be TRBD1 or TRBD2 (5 bases each). V lost 2 bases and J lost 1, with 13 bases in between. CDR3 length equals 16 residues. The germline CDR1 and CDR2 sequences are MNHEY and SVGAGI. CDR3 sequence reads: CASSYVGTPGTDTQYF. For the CDR3, the DNA is TGTGCCAGCAGTTACGTCGGGACCCCTGGCACAGATACGCAGTATTTT.

This sequence joins TRBV27 and TRBJ2-5; D uncertain. CDR3 length: 16 residues. Trimming cost V 3 bases and J 5 bases, with 19 bases left between them. Germline V gives CDR1 MNHEY, CDR2 SMNVEV (reference sequence). For the CDR3, the DNA is TGTGCCAGCAGTTTCGCACCTGGCGGTTTAAGGGAGACCCAGTACTTC. Translation gives CASSFAPGGLRETQYF.

The chain couples TRBV2 to TRBJ1-6; tentative D call: TRBD1 (5 bases). V was cut by 7 bases and J by 5 bases, with 15 bases left in between. The CDR3 is made up of 15 amino acids. CDR1 SNHLY and CDR2 FYNNEI come from the germline V gene. The CDR3 sequence is CASNSQGFNNSPLHF. Here the CDR3 DNA reads TGTGCCAGCAATTCTCAGGGTTTTAATAATTCACCCCTCCACTTT.

J is TRBJ2-3 and V is TRBV11-2; the D gene could be TRBD1 or TRBD2 (5 bases each). Between the trimmed V and J ends, which lost 5 bases and 0 bases, there was a span of 21 bases. Germline CDR1 SGHAT, CDR2 FQNNGV. There are 18 residues in the CDR3. The CDR3 region has the DNA TGTGCCAGCAGCCTGGGGGTATCCACCGTACGTAGCACAGATACGCAGTATTTT. This sequence encodes CASSLGVSTVRSTDTQYF.

This chain connects TRBV19 to TRBJ1-5; D unresolved. Germline V gives CDR1 LNHDA, CDR2 SQIVND (reference sequence). Trimming took off 9 bases at V and 6 bases at J, with 21 bases between the two ends. The CDR3 has 15 amino acids. For the CDR3, the DNA is TGTGCCAGCACTATCCGTGAGTTGGGAGGTCAGCCCCAGCATTTT. This codes for CASTIRELGGQPQHF.

This clone was observed a few times. The rearrangement joins TRBV7-2 to TRBJ2-5; 8 nucleotides line up with TRBD1. V shed 5 bases and J 6 bases; nucleotides not matched to a gene: 5. The length of the CDR3 is 13 residues. Germline V gives CDR1 SGHTA, CDR2 FQGNSA. CDR3 loop: CASSAGGGKTQYF. CDR3 sequence (DNA): TGTGCCAGCAGCGCAGGGGGCGGAAAGACCCAGTACTTC.